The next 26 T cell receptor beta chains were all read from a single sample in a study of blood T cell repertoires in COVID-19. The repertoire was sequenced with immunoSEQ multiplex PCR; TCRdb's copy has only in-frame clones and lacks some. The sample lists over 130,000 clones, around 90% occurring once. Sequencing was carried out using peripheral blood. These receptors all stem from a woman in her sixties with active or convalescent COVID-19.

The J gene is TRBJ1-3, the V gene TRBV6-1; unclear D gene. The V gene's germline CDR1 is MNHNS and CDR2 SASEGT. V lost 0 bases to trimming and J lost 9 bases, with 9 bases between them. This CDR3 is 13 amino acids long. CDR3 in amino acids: CASSEAGARTIYF. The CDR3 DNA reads TGTGCCAGCAGTGAAGCAGGAGCGCGCACCATATATTTT.

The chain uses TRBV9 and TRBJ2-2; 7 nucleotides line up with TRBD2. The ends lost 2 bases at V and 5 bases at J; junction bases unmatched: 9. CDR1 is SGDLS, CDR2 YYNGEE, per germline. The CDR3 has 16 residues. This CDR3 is CASSVGAGQQTGELFF. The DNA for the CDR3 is TGTGCCAGCAGCGTGGGAGCGGGGCAGCAGACCGGGGAGCTGTTTTTT.

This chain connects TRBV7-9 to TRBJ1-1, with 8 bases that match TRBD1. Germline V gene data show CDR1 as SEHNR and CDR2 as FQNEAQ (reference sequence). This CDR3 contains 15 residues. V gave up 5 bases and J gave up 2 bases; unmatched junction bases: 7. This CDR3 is CASSRRTGYNTEAFF. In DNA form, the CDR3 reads TGTGCCAGCAGCCGAAGGACAGGGTACAACACTGAAGCTTTCTTT.

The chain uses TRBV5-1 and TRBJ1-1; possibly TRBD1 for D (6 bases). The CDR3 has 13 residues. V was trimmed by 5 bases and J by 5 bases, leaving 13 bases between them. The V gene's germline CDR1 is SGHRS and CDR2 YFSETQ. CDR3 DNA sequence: TGCGCCAGCAGTCCCAGGGGTTGGACTGAAGCTTTCTTT. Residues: CASSPRGWTEAFF.

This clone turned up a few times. The CDR3 region is CASSGAGGLGAFF. CDR3 bases: TGTGCCAGCAGTGGGGCCGGGGGACTTGGTGCTTTCTTT. J is TRBJ1-1 and V is TRBV6-4; tentatively, D is TRBD1 (5 bases). The CDR3 is 13 amino acids. V shed 4 bases and J shed 11 bases, with 17 bases lying between them. Germline-derived CDR1 and CDR2 are MRHNA and SNTAGT.

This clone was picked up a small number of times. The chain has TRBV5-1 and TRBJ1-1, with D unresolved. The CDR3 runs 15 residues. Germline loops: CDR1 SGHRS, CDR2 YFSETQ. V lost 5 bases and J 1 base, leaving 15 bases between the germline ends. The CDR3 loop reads CASSRSTFGNTEAFF. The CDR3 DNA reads TGCGCCAGCAGTCGGAGTACCTTCGGGAACACTGAAGCTTTCTTT.

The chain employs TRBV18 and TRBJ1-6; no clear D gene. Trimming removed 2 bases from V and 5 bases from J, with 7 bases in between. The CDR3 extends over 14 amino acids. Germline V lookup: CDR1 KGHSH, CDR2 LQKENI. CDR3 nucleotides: TGTGCCAGCTCACCAGGGCAGAATAATTCACCCCTCCACTTT. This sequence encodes CASSPGQNNSPLHF.

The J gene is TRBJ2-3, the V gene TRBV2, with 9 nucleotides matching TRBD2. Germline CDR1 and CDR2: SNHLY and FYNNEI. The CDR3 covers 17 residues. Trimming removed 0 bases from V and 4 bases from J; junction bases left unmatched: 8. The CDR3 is CASSEAGTSSGADTQYF. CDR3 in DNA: TGTGCCAGCAGTGAAGCAGGGACTAGCAGCGGAGCAGATACGCAGTATTTT. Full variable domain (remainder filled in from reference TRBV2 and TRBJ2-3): EPEVTQTPSHQVTQMGQEVILRCVPISNHLYFYWYRQILGQKVEFLVSFYNNEISEKSEIFDDQFSVERPDGSNFTLKIRSTKLEDSAMYFCASSEAGTSSGADTQYFGPGTRLTVL.

CDR3 in amino acids: CASSQGAGAVLDTQYF. The CDR3 nucleotides read TGCGCCAGCAGCCAAGGGGCAGGGGCCGTTTTGGATACGCAGTATTTT. This sequence joins TRBV4-1 and TRBJ2-3, with D maybe TRBD1 (6 bases). The germline V gene has CDR1 MGHRA and CDR2 YSYEKL. Trimming took 1 base from V and 6 from J, leaving 17 bases between them. CDR3 size: 16 residues.

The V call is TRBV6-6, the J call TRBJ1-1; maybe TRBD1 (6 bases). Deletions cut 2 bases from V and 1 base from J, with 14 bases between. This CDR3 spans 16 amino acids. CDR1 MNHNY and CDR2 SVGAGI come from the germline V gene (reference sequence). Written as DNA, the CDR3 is TGTGCCAGCAGTTACGGTGGGGGCAGGGGGAACACTGAAGCTTTCTTT. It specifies CASSYGGGRGNTEAFF.

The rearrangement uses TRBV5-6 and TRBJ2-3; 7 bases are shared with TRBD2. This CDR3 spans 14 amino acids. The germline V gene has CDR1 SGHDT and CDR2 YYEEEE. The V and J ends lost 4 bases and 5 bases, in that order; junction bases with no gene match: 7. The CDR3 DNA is TGTGCCAGCAGCCCAAACCCGGGAGGAGATACGCAGTATTTT. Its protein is CASSPNPGGDTQYF.

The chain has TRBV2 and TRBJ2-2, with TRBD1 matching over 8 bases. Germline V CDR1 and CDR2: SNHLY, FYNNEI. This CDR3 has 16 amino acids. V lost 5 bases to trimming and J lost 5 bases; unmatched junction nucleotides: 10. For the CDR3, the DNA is TGTGCCAGCAGTCCTAGGACAGGGCCTGGGACCGGGGAGCTGTTTTTT. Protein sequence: CASSPRTGPGTGELFF. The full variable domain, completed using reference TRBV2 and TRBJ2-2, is EPEVTQTPSHQVTQMGQEVILRCVPISNHLYFYWYRQILGQKVEFLVSFYNNEISEKSEIFDDQFSVERPDGSNFTLKIRSTKLEDSAMYFCASSPRTGPGTGELFFGEGSRLTVL.

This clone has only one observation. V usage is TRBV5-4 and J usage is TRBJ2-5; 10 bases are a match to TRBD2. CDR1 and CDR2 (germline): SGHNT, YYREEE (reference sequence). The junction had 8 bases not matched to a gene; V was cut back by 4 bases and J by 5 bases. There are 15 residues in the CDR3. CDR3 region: CASSVPGTSVETQYF. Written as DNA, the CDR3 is TGTGCCAGCAGCGTGCCGGGGACTAGCGTGGAGACCCAGTACTTC.

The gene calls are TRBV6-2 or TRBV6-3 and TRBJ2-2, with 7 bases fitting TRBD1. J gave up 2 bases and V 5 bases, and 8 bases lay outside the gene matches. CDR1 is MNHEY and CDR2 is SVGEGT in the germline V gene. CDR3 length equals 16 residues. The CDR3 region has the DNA TGTGCCAGCAGTAAGAACAGGGGTGATAACACCGGGGAGCTGTTTTTT. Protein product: CASSKNRGDNTGELFF.

The CDR3 reads CASSRMGQGYEQYF. The DNA of the CDR3 is TGTGCCAGCAGCCGAATGGGACAGGGCTACGAGCAGTACTTC. This chain connects TRBV3-1 (or the pseudogene TRBV3-2) to TRBJ2-7; 9 bases map to TRBD1. Unmatched junction bases numbered 4, after V lost 4 bases and J lost 3 bases. The CDR3 spans 14 residues. Germline CDR1 and CDR2: LGHDT and YNNKEL (reference sequence).

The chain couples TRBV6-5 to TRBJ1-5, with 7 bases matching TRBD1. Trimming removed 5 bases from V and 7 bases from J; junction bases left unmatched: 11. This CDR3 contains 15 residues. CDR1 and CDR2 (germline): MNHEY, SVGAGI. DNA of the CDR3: TGTGCCAGCAGTCTAGTAAAGACAGGGAGACAGCCCCAGCATTTT. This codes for CASSLVKTGRQPQHF.

CDR3 DNA sequence: TGTGCCAGCAGTGGCGACACGTACAATGAGCAGTTCTTC. Translated: CASSGDTYNEQFF. This chain connects TRBV6-2 or TRBV6-3 to TRBJ2-1; D gene uncertain. Trimming left V 5 bases short and J 4 bases short, with 9 bases between. Germline values: CDR1 MNHEY, CDR2 SVGEGT. This CDR3 contains 13 residues.

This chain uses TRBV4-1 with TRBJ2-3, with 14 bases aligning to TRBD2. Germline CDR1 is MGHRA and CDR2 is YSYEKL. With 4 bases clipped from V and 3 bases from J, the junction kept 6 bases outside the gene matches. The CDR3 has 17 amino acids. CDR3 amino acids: CASSPWTSGGPTDTQYF. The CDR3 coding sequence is TGCGCCAGCAGCCCCTGGACTAGCGGGGGGCCGACAGATACGCAGTATTTT.

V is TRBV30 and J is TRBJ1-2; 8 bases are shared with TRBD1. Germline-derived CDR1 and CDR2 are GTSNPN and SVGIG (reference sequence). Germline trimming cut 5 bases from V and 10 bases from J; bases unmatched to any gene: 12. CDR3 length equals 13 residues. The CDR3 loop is CAWAIPGGAIYTF. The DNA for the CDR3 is TGTGCCTGGGCTATCCCAGGGGGCGCGATCTACACCTTC.

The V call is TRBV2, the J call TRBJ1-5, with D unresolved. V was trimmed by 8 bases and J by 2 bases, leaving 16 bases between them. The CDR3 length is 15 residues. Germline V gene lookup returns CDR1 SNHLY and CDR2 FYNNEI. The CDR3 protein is CASSPRGWGNQPQHF. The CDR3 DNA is TGTGCCAGCTCTCCACGGGGATGGGGCAATCAGCCCCAGCATTTT.

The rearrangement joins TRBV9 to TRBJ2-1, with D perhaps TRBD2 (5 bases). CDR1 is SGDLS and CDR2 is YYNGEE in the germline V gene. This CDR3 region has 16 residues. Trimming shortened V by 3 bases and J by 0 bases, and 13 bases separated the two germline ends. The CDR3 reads CASSEFSGSSYNEQFF. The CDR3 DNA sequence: TGTGCCAGCAGCGAGTTCAGTGGGAGCTCCTACAATGAGCAGTTCTTC.

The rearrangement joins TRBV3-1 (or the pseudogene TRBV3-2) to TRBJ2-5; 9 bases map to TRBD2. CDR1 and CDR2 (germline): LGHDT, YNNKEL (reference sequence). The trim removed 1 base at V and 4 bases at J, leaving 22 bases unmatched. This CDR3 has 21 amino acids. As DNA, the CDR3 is TGTGCCAGCAGCCAAGCTTTTAGCGGGGGTGAGGTCTGGGAATATATAGAGACCCAGTACTTC. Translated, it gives CASSQAFSGGEVWEYIETQYF.

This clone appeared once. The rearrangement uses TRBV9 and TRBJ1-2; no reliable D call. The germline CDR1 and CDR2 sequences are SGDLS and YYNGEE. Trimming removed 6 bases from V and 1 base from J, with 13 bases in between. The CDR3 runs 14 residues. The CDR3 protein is CASTIQSSNYGYTF. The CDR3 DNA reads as TGTGCCAGCACCATTCAATCGAGTAACTATGGCTACACCTTC.

CDR3 in DNA: TGTGCCAGCAGCCAAGCCGCGGGGGGGAGGGCTTCGCCCCAGCATTTT. Encoded protein: CASSQAAGGRASPQHF. This sequence joins TRBV7-2 and TRBJ1-5; D possibly corresponds to TRBD1 (5 bases). Germline CDR1 reads SGHTA; CDR2 reads FQGNSA. The length of the CDR3 is 16 residues. Trimming took 5 bases from V and 9 from J, leaving 23 bases between them. The whole variable domain, filled in from reference TRBV7-2 and TRBJ1-5, reads GAGVSQSPSNKVTEKGKDVELRCDPISGHTALYWYRQSLGQGLEFLIYFQGNSAPDKSGLPSDRFSAERTGGSVSTLTIQRTQQEDSAVYLCASSQAAGGRASPQHFGDGTRLSIL.

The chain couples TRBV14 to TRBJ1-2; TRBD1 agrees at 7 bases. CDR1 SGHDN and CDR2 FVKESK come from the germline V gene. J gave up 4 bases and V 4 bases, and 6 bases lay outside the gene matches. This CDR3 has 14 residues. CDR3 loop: CASSRTGPTYGYTF. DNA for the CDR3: TGTGCCAGCAGCCGGACAGGCCCAACCTATGGCTACACCTTC.

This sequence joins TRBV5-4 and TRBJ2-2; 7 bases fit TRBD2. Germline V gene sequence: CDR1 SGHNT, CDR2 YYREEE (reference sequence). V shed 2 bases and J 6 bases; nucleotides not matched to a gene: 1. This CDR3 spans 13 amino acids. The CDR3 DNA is TGTGCCAGCAGCTTCGGGGGGTCCGGGGAGCTGTTTTTT. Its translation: CASSFGGSGELFF.